The 10 T cell receptor beta chains below all came from one sample that was sequenced in a study of T cells after somatic rescue of genetic block. This table comes from immunoSEQ multiplex PCR, and its TCRdb copy is limited to in-frame clones, with some not included. The sample lists some 90,000 clones, 75% to 90% seen once, with 1.6% in the top ten. Sequencing used peripheral blood mononuclear cells (PBMCs). The origin of the receptors is a young woman.

This chain uses TRBV30 with TRBJ1-1, with a weak D call TRBD1 (5 bases). The CDR3 is 17 amino acids. V gave up 0 bases and J gave up 0 bases, with 17 bases separating them. The germline gives CDR1 GTSNPN, CDR2 SVGIG (reference sequence). In nucleotides, the CDR3 is TGTGCCTGGAGTGTACGAGGGGCGGATCGGCTGAACACTGAAGCTTTCTTT. Its protein product is CAWSVRGADRLNTEAFF.

The J gene is TRBJ2-7, the V gene TRBV7-9; 9 nucleotides match TRBD2. The CDR3 is 16 amino acids. Germline V gene sequence: CDR1 SEHNR, CDR2 FQNEAQ (reference sequence). The V segment lost 4 bases and the J segment 4 bases; nucleotides outside the gene matches: 11. The CDR3 DNA sequence: TGTGCCAGCAGCTCCCCGGCCGCGGGAGGGGGGTACGAGCAGTACTTC. Encoded protein: CASSSPAAGGGYEQYF.

This rearrangement joins TRBV2 to TRBJ2-3, with 12 bases identical to TRBD2. There are 19 residues in the CDR3. CDR1 is SNHLY and CDR2 is FYNNEI in the germline V gene. Trimming took 5 bases from V and 4 from J; bases not matched to a gene: 16. The CDR3 bases are TGTGCCAGCAGTTTAACCCCTAGCGGGAGGGAAGAAAACGCAGATACGCAGTATTTT. Amino acid sequence: CASSLTPSGREENADTQYF.

The rearrangement joins TRBV19 to TRBJ1-5, with D unclear. The V gene lost 7 bases and the J gene lost 9 bases, with 19 bases spanning the gap. Germline V gene lookup returns CDR1 LNHDA and CDR2 SQIVND (reference sequence). CDR3 size: 14 residues. CDR3 nucleotide sequence: TGTGCCAGTACTCCTGCCCAGGCCTGGGGGCCCCAGCATTTT. Protein: CASTPAQAWGPQHF.

The V gene is TRBV18, the J gene TRBJ2-5; no reliable D call. Trimming stripped 0 bases from V and 5 bases from J, with 4 bases between. The germline V gene has CDR1 KGHSH and CDR2 LQKENI. CDR3 length: 12 amino acids. The CDR3 region has the DNA TGTGCCAGCTCACCACCAGTGGAGACCCAGTACTTC. Its translation is CASSPPVETQYF. Drawing the rest from reference TRBV18 and TRBJ2-5, the complete variable domain is NAGVMQNPRHLVRRRGQEARLRCSPMKGHSHVYWYRQLPEEGLKFMVYLQKENIIDESGMPKERFSAEFPKEGPSILRIQQVVRGDSAAYFCASSPPVETQYFGPGTRLLVL.

The chain recombines TRBV4-1 with TRBJ2-3; the D is unclear. From germline, CDR1 is MGHRA and CDR2 YSYEKL. V dropped 4 bases and J dropped 6 bases, with 14 bases sitting between them. The CDR3 spans 14 residues. The CDR3 loop is CASSPLLAADTQYF. The CDR3 DNA reads TGCGCCAGCAGCCCTCTTTTAGCAGCGGATACGCAGTATTTT.

Only a few counts were recorded for this clone. The chain couples TRBV10-1 to TRBJ2-5, with 7 bases fitting TRBD1. J gave up 3 bases and V 0 bases, and 7 bases lay outside the gene matches. CDR3 size: 16 residues. Germline CDR1 and CDR2: WNHNN and SYGVQD (reference sequence). The CDR3, as DNA: TGCGCCAGCAGTGAGTCGGGAACAGGGGAAGAAGAGACCCAGTACTTC. Residues: CASSESGTGEEETQYF.

The chain uses TRBV7-3 and TRBJ2-2; TRBD2 agrees at 12 bases. This CDR3 spans 14 amino acids. J gave up 6 bases and V 8 bases, and 4 bases lay outside the gene matches. Germline CDR1 reads SGHTA; CDR2 reads FQGTGA. CDR3: CASRLAGVAGELFF. In DNA form, the CDR3 reads TGTGCCAGCCGACTAGCGGGAGTCGCCGGGGAGCTGTTTTTT.

The chain is built from TRBV18 and TRBJ1-5; 7 bases fit TRBD1. V shed 6 bases and J 7 bases; nucleotides not matched to a gene: 12. Germline lookup yields CDR1 KGHSH and CDR2 LQKENI. CDR3 length equals 15 residues. Here the CDR3 reads CASSPDRETGQPQHF. The CDR3 DNA sequence: TGTGCCAGCTCCCCCGACAGGGAGACGGGGCAGCCCCAGCATTTT.

The chain has TRBV5-1 and TRBJ2-1; a weak D match, TRBD2 (6 bases). This CDR3 is 14 amino acids long. The germline V gene encodes CDR1 SGHRS and CDR2 YFSETQ. The germline V and J ends were trimmed by 4 bases and 10 bases, with 18 bases remaining between them. The CDR3 here is CASSLRDSSWEQFF. The DNA of the CDR3 is TGCGCCAGCAGCCTACGGGACTCTTCATGGGAGCAGTTCTTC.